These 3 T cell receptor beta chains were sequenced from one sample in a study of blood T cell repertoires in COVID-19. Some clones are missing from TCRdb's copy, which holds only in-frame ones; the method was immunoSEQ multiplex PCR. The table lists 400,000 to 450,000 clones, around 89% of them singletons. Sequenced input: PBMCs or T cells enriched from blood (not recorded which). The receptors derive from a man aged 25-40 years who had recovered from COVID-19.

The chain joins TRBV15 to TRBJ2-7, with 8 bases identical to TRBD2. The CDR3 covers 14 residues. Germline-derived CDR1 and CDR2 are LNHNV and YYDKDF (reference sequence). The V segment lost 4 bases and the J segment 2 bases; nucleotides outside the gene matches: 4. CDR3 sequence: CATSTRAGAYEQYF. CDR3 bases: TGTGCCACCAGCACGAGAGCGGGGGCCTACGAGCAGTACTTC.

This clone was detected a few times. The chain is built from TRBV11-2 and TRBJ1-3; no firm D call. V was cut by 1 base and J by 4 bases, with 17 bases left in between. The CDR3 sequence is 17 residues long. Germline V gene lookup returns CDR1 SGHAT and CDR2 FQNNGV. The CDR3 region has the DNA TGTGCCAGCAGCTTAGGGGAGGTAGGACCCTCCGGAAACACCATATATTTT. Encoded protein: CASSLGEVGPSGNTIYF.

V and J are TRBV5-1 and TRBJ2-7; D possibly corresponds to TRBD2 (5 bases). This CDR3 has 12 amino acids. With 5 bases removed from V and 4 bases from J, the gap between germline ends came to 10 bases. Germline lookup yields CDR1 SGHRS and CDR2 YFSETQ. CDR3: CASSTDSYEQYF. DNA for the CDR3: TGCGCCAGCAGTACGGACTCTTACGAGCAGTACTTC. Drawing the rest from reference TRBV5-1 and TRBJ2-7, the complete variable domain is KAGVTQTPRYLIKTRGQQVTLSCSPISGHRSVSWYQQTPGQGLQFLFEYFSETQRNKGNFPGRFSGRQFSNSRSEMNVSTLELGDSALYLCASSTDSYEQYFGPGTRLTVT.